The next 3 T cell receptor beta chains were all read from a single sample in a study of technical replicates of blood from several donors. Generated by immunoSEQ multiplex PCR, the TCRdb table keeps only in-frame clones and is missing some. The sample holds about 88,000 clones, about 94% seen once. Material: T cells isolated from PBMCs. Receptors originate from a human donor in good health.

The chain carries TRBV30 and TRBJ2-5, with 10 positions matching TRBD2. The germline V gene encodes CDR1 GTSNPN and CDR2 SVGIG (reference sequence). Unmatched junction bases numbered 9, after V lost 0 bases and J lost 2 bases. CDR3 size: 17 residues. CDR3 residues: CAWSVGTSVGWQETQYF. Written as DNA, the CDR3 is TGTGCCTGGAGTGTAGGGACTAGCGTCGGCTGGCAAGAGACCCAGTACTTC.

The J gene is TRBJ2-7, the V gene TRBV2; TRBD2 matches at 7 bases. This CDR3 has 15 residues. V gave up 1 base and J gave up 6 bases; unmatched junction bases: 9. From germline, CDR1 is SNHLY and CDR2 FYNNEI. CDR3 bases: TGTGCCAGCAGTGAAGGCTCTAGCGGCCAACTCGAGCAGTACTTC. Translated: CASSEGSSGQLEQYF.

The genes are TRBV4-1 and TRBJ1-1, with D perhaps matching TRBD1 (5 bases). The CDR3 has 15 residues. The V and J ends lost 3 bases and 0 bases respectively, with 11 bases between them. The germline V gene has CDR1 MGHRA and CDR2 YSYEKL. CDR3 region: CASSHRQLMNTEAFF. CDR3 DNA sequence: TGCGCCAGCAGCCACCGACAGCTCATGAACACTGAAGCTTTCTTT.